This T cell receptor (beta chain) is drawn from a study of cytomegalovirus exposure and HLA in healthy donors. Study-wide results and caveats: Sequencing likely produced, as an artifact, a cluster of highly shared sequence variants.

Notes on this clone: Antigen specificity is unknown.

PCR used 60 Vbeta primers and 13 Jbeta primers. Assay used: immunoSEQ multiplex PCR; TCRdb lists only in-frame clones, some missing. The sample contains about 71,000 clones, 70% of which appear only once. The clonotype originates from a woman in her forties or fifties in good health and CMV-seropositive. Sequencing was performed on PBMCs.

The DNA for the CDR3 is TGTGCCAGCGGAGGAGATTATGGCTACACCTTC. Amino acids: CASGGDYGYTF. V gene TRBV2 combines with J gene TRBJ1-2; D is unclear. The V end was cut by 8 bases, the J end by 5 bases, with 9 bases between. This CDR3 has 11 amino acids. Germline values: CDR1 SNHLY, CDR2 FYNNEI.